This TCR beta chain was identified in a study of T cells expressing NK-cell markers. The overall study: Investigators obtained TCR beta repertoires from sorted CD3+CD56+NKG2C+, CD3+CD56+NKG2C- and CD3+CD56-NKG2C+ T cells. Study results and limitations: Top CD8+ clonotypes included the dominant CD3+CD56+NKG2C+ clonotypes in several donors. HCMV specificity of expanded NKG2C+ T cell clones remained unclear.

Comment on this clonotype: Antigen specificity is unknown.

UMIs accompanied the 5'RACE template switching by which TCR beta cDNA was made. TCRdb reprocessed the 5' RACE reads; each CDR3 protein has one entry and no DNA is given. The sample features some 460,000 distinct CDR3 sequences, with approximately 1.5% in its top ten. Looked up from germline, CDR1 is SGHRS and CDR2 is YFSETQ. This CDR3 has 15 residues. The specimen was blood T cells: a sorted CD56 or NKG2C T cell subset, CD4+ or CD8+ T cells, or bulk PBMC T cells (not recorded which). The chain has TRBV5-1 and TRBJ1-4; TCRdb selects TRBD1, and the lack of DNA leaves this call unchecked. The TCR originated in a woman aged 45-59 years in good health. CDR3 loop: CASSSGGTANEKLFF.